This T cell receptor beta chain was sequenced in a study of blood T cell repertoires in COVID-19 (dated by TCRdb to about 2020). In terms of the full investigation: Samples covering the acute and convalescent phases of COVID-19 were provided by collaborators in the United States, Italy and Spain. The prospective study material was composed of cDNA or gDNA derived from T cells, B-cell-depleted T cells, or PBMCs. Deeply sampled blood TCRbeta repertoires from subjects exposed to, actively infected with, or recovered from COVID-19 were included in the dataset. The repertoires were made available in a free public database intended to serve as a resource for research on the immune response to SARS-CoV-2. The samples were drawn from the first 160 participants of the ongoing ImmuneRACE study and from some 1,300 subjects provided by 6 global collaborators. Sample metadata almost always included a de-identified subject ID, COVID-19 status, age in years and sex. Where HLA class I and class II types were available, the types were taken from metadata supplied by the sample provider, not from assay-based typing.

TCRbeta CDR3 regions were amplified from genomic DNA using the immunoSEQ Assay, a bias-controlled multiplex PCR. The authors' analysis ran thus. Nucleated cell counts per sample were estimated from amplification of reference gene primers within the assay. To quantify the absolute abundance of each unique TCRbeta CDR3 rearrangement, sequence reads were collapsed and filtered. Productive Simpson clonality was computed per sample as the square root of Simpson's diversity index over productive rearrangements. Not all clones reach the TCRdb copy of this immuneACCESS table, which keeps in-frame sequences only. Checked studies attribute under half of the gap to unresolved V genes and leave the rest unexplained. The V and J calls and clone size come from that table; D and trimming were worked out from the DNA. Recorded for this sample are 60,000 to 70,000 clones; 75% to 90% of them occurred a single time. The ten largest make up 16% of the sample.

Remarks on this clone: What this receptor recognizes is not known. Qualities for individual bases were not recorded, and no much larger clone is one base off.

One collaborating source in Seattle enrolled patients while the patients were actively infected and followed the patients over time throughout the course of disease. Collaborating institutions collected whole blood in K2EDTA tubes following their own protocols. For TCRbeta analysis, collaborators shipped samples in one of three forms: frozen whole blood, isolated PBMCs, or DNA extracted from either of those sample types. Points the paper makes about the study in general: The quantity of clinical and demographic metadata differed by source and by participant and was supplied without curation.

From the cysteine through the phenylalanine, the CDR3 covers 14 amino acids. Only the CDR3 region is kept as DNA, spanning 42 bases read in frame from base 1. Relative to germline, V is 0 bases shorter and J is 3 bases shorter, with 9 bases between their ends. CDR1 and CDR2, looked up from the germline V gene (reference sequence), are SGHNT and YYREEE. This chain is built from TRBV5-4 and TRBJ1-2; the D segment could be TRBD1, given 5 matching bases. Sequenced sample: peripheral blood. This receptor was identified in a man aged 40-49 years with COVID-19, enrolled during active disease. CDR3 loop: CASSLAGRDYGYTF. The bases are TGTGCCAGCAGCTTGGCTGGCAGGGACTATGGCTACACCTTC.